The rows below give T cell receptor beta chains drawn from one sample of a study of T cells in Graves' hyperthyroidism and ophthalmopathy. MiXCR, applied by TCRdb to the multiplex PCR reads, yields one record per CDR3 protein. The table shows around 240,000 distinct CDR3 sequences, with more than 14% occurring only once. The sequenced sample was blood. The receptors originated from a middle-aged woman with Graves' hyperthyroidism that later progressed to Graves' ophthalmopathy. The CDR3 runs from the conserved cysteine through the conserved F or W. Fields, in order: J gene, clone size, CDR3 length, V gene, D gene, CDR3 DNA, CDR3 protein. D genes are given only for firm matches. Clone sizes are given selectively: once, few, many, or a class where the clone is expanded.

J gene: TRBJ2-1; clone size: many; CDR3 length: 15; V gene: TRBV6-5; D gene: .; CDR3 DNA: TGTGCCAGCAGTTACTCGATCCTAGCCCTAATGGAGCAGTTCTTC; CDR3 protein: CASSYSILALMEQFF
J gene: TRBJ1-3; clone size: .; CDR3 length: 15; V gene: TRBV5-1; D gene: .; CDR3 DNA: TGCGCCAGCAGCTTGGATGCAGGGTCTGGAAACACCATATATTTT; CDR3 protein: CASSLDAGSGNTIYF
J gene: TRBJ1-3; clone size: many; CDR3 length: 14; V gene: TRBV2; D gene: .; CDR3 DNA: TGTGCCAGCAGGACAGGTTCCTCTGGAAACACCATATATTTT; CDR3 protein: CASRTGSSGNTIYF
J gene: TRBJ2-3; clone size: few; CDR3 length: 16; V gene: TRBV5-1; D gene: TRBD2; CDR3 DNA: TGCGCCAGCAGCTCCTATCCTGCGGGAGGAGCAGATACGCAGTATTTT; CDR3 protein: CASSSYPAGGADTQYF
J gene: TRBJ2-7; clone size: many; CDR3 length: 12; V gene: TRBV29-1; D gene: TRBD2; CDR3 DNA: TGCAGCGTTGGGGACTACCGCTACGAGCAGTACTTC; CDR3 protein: CSVGDYRYEQYF
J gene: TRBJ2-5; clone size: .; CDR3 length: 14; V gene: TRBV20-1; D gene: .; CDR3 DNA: TGCAGTGCCGAGCCCTATACACCGCAAGAGACCCAGTACTTC; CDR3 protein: CSAEPYTPQETQYF
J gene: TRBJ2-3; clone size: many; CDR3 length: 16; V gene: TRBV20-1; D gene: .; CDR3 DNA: TGCAGTGCTATATCCGACTCATTGGGCCCGACAGATACGCAGTATTTT; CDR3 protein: CSAISDSLGPTDTQYF
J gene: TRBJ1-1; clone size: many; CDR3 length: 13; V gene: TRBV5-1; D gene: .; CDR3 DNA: TGCGCCAGCAGCTCGGACGAGAACACTGAAGCTTTCTTT; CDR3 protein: CASSSDENTEAFF
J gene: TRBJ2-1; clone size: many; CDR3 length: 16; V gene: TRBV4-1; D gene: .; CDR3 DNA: TGCGCCAGCAGCCAAGAGGCTCAGCGCTACTACAATGAGCAGTTCTTC; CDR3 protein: CASSQEAQRYYNEQFF
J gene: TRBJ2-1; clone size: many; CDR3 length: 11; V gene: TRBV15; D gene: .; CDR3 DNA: TGTGCCACCAAGGTCTACAATGAGCAGTTCTTC; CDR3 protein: CATKVYNEQFF
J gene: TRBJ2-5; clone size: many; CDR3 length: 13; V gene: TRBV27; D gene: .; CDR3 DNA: TGTGCCAGCAGTAAGTGGGAACAAGAGACCCAGTACTTC; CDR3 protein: CASSKWEQETQYF
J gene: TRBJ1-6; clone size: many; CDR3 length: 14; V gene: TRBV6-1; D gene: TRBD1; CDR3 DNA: TGTGCCAGCAGTGAAGGGCCAGGGGGACCACCCCTCCACTTT; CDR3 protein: CASSEGPGGPPLHF
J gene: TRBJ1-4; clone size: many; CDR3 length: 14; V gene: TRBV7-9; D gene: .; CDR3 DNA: TGTGCCAGCAGCAGTAATGGACGGGTTGAAAAACTGTTTTTT; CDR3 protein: CASSSNGRVEKLFF
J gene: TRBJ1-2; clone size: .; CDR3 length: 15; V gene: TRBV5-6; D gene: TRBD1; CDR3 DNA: TGTGCCAGCAGCTTGAGAAGGCAGGGGGACTATGGCTACACCTTC; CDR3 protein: CASSLRRQGDYGYTF
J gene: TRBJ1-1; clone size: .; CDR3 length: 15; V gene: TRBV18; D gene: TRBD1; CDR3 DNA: TGTGCCAGCTCACTGGGACAGGGGGAGACTACTGAAGCTTTCTTT; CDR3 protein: CASSLGQGETTEAFF
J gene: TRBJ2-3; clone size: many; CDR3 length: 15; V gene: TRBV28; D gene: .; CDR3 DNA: TGTGCCAGCAGTTTCCCAGTCCCCCTCAAAAATACGCAGTATTTT; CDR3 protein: CASSFPVPLKNTQYF
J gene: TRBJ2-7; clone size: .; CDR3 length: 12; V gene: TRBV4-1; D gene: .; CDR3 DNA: TGCGCCAGCAGCCAAGGGGGGTCCGAGCAGTACTTC; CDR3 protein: CASSQGGSEQYF
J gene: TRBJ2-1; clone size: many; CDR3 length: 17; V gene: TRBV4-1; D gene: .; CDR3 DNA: TGCGCCAGCAGCCAAGACCCCGGGCTAGCGAATTACAATGAGCAGTTCTTC; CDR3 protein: CASSQDPGLANYNEQFF
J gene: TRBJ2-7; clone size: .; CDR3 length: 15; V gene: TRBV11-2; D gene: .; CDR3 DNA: TGTGCCAGCAGCTCCCAGGGGCAGGGGACGAACGAGCAGTACTTC; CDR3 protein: CASSSQGQGTNEQYF
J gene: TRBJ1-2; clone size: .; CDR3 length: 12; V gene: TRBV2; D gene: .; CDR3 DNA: TGTGCCAGCCGTAGTACAGGGTATGGCTACACCTTC; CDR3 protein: CASRSTGYGYTF
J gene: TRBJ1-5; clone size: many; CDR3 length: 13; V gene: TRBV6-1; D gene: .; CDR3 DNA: TGTGCCAGCAGTCAGTTTTTGGGACAGCCCCAGCATTTT; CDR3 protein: CASSQFLGQPQHF
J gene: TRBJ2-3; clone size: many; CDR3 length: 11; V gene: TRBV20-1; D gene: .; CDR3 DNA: TGCAGTGCCAACCCCGGGCCTACGCAGTATTTT; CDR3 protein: CSANPGPTQYF
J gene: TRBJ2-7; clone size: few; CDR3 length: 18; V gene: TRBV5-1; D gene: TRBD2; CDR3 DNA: TGCGCCAGCAGCTTCGGGACTAGCTTGCCCGATATGGGTTTCGAGCAGTACTTC; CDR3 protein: CASSFGTSLPDMGFEQYF
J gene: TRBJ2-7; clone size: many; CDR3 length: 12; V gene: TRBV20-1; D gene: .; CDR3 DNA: TGCAGTGCTAGTCCCGACAGCTACGAGCAGTACTTC; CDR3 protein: CSASPDSYEQYF
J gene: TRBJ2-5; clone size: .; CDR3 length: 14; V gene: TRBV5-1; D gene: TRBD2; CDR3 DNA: TGCGCCAGCAGCTTTTCGGGAGGAAGGGAGACCCAGTACTTC; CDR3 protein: CASSFSGGRETQYF
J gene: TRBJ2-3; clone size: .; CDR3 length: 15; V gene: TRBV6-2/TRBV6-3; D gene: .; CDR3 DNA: TGTGCCAGCAGTTTAGCGCAATCGCGCCCAGATACGCAGTATTTT; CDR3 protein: CASSLAQSRPDTQYF
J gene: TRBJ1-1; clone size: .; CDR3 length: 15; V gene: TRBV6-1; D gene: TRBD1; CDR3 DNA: TGTGCCAGCAGACCGGACAGGGGGATGAACACTGAAGCTTTCTTT; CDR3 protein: CASRPDRGMNTEAFF
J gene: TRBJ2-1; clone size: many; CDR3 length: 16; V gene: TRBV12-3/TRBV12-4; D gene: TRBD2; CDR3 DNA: TGTGCCAGCAGTCCCGACGGGGAGGGTCGATACAATGAGCAGTTCTTC; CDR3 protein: CASSPDGEGRYNEQFF
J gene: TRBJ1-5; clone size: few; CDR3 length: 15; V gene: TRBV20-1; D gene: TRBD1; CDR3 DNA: TGCAGTGCTAGGGGATTTGGGACAGGGAATCAGCCCCAGCATTTT; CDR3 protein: CSARGFGTGNQPQHF
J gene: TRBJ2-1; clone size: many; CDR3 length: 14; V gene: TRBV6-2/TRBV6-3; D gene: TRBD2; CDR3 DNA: TGTGCCAGCGGGAGACTAGCGGTCTACAATGAGCAGTTCTTC; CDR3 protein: CASGRLAVYNEQFF
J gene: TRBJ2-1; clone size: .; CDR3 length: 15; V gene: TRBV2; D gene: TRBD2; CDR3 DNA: TGTGCCAGCGCCTTAAGTGGCGGGAGACAAAATGAGCAGTTCTTC; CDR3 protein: CASALSGGRQNEQFF